The T cell receptor (beta chain) under discussion was sequenced for a study of cytomegalovirus exposure and HLA in healthy donors. Both 60 Vbeta primers and 13 Jbeta primers went into the PCR. Measured with immunoSEQ multiplex PCR; TCRdb has only the in-frame clones, and not every one. The sample totals some 76,000 clones. The V gene's germline CDR1 is SNHLY and CDR2 FYNNEI. The length of the CDR3 is 14 residues. Trimming stripped 8 bases from V and 0 bases from J, with 13 bases between. The TCR was taken from a man aged 40-49 years in good health and CMV-seronegative. The V call is TRBV2, the J call TRBJ1-1, with D possibly matching TRBD1 (5 bases). The material sequenced was PBMCs. Here the CDR3 reads CASGKEGLNTEAFF. The CDR3 DNA reads as TGTGCCAGCGGGAAGGAGGGGTTGAACACTGAAGCTTTCTTT.